The sequence of this TCR beta chain was determined in a study of T cell responses to AZD1222 COVID-19 vaccine. This CDR3 has 14 amino acids. CDR1 is SGDLS and CDR2 is YYNGEE in the germline V gene. V was pared by 2 bases and J by 2 bases, with 11 bases between. Comments on this clone: No antigen is known for it.

Some clones are missing from TCRdb's copy, which holds only in-frame ones; the method was immunoSEQ multiplex PCR. This sample yields some 71,000 clones, of which 65% to 85% are seen a single time; roughly 10% belongs to the top ten. Whole-study findings and limits: An increase in Spike-specific TCR breadth and depth was observed after two AZD1222 doses. Nearly half of the spike-specific TCRs reportedly recognize variant regions that carry no mutations. Mostly white British, mostly female donors; authors suggested clonal diversity may be underestimated.

The starting material was peripheral blood, obtained on day 0 of AZD1222 vaccination. This chain connects TRBV9 to TRBJ2-7, with D tentatively TRBD2 (5 bases). The clonotype comes from an adult in good health. CDR3 residues: CASSVDLGAYEQYF. In DNA form, the CDR3 reads TGTGCCAGCAGCGTGGATCTCGGGGCCTACGAGCAGTACTTC.